These T cell receptor beta chains were read from a single sample in a study of spatial heterogeneity in lung cancer. TCRdb processed the 5' RACE reads anew with MiXCR; each CDR3 protein has one entry. The data show about 120,000 distinct CDR3 sequences, with 10% to 15% seen just once and about 15% held by the top ten. The sample in question was PBMCs, obtained at follow-up. The source of these receptors is a male donor with early-stage non-small cell lung cancer. Each CDR3 is given with its conserved first and last residue. The D gene is left open where the match is weak. Clone size is shown for a subset of rows, as once, few, many or a class of expanded clone.

v_call: TRBV4-2; clone_size: many; j_call: TRBJ1-2; d_call: NA; cdr3_nt: TGTGCCAGCAGCCAAGAACTAGGGAAATATGGCTACACCTTC; cdr3_aa: CASSQELGKYGYTF
v_call: TRBV4-3; clone_size: NA; j_call: TRBJ2-2; d_call: NA; cdr3_nt: TGCGCCAGCAGCCTCCGGGCCCGGACTGGGAACACCGGGGAGCTGTTTTTT; cdr3_aa: CASSLRARTGNTGELFF
v_call: TRBV5-1; clone_size: NA; j_call: TRBJ2-5; d_call: NA; cdr3_nt: TGCGCCAGCAGCTTGACGCCTGGGGGCCAAGAGACCCAGTACTTC; cdr3_aa: CASSLTPGGQETQYF
v_call: TRBV5-1; clone_size: once; j_call: TRBJ1-3; d_call: TRBD1; cdr3_nt: TGCGCCAGCAGCGCCGGGACAGACTCTGGAAACACCATATATTTT; cdr3_aa: CASSAGTDSGNTIYF
v_call: TRBV29-1; clone_size: NA; j_call: TRBJ2-7; d_call: NA; cdr3_nt: TGCAGCGTTGGACAGAGCTACGAGCAGTACTTC; cdr3_aa: CSVGQSYEQYF
v_call: TRBV2; clone_size: few; j_call: TRBJ2-1; d_call: NA; cdr3_nt: TGTGCCAGCAGCCGGGAGCACTACAATGAGCAGTTCTTC; cdr3_aa: CASSREHYNEQFF
v_call: TRBV5-1; clone_size: NA; j_call: TRBJ2-7; d_call: NA; cdr3_nt: TGCGCCAGCAGCCCTTGGCCGGGGACCTACGAGCAGTACTTC; cdr3_aa: CASSPWPGTYEQYF
v_call: TRBV10-3; clone_size: few; j_call: TRBJ2-1; d_call: TRBD2; cdr3_nt: TGTGCCATCAGTGTGCGGGGGGACCATCTAAGCTCCTACAATGAGCAGTTCTTC; cdr3_aa: CAISVRGDHLSSYNEQFF
v_call: TRBV4-2; clone_size: few; j_call: TRBJ2-7; d_call: TRBD2; cdr3_nt: TGTGCCAGCAGCCAAGTCTCCAGCGGGGGGAACTCCTACGAGCAGTACTTC; cdr3_aa: CASSQVSSGGNSYEQYF
v_call: TRBV20-1; clone_size: many; j_call: TRBJ1-5; d_call: TRBD1; cdr3_nt: TGCAGTGCTAGAGCAACAGGGGGCAATCAGCCCCAGCATTTT; cdr3_aa: CSARATGGNQPQHF
v_call: TRBV6-5; clone_size: few; j_call: TRBJ2-7; d_call: NA; cdr3_nt: TGTGCCAGCAGTTACTCATCGACAGGTTTTTCCTACGAGCAGTACTTC; cdr3_aa: CASSYSSTGFSYEQYF
v_call: TRBV28; clone_size: few; j_call: TRBJ1-6; d_call: NA; cdr3_nt: TGTGCCACCCACGGGGGGGGTCGGAATTCACCCCTCCACTTT; cdr3_aa: CATHGGGRNSPLHF
v_call: TRBV7-2; clone_size: NA; j_call: TRBJ2-3; d_call: NA; cdr3_nt: TGTGCCAGCAGCTTAGGACTGAGGGCGGGGGATACGCAGTATTTT; cdr3_aa: CASSLGLRAGDTQYF
v_call: TRBV20-1; clone_size: NA; j_call: TRBJ2-1; d_call: NA; cdr3_nt: TGCAGTGCTAACTTCCAGGGTAGCTCCTACAATGAGCAGTTCTTC; cdr3_aa: CSANFQGSSYNEQFF
v_call: TRBV4-2; clone_size: few; j_call: TRBJ2-3; d_call: NA; cdr3_nt: TGTGCCAGCAGCCAGGGACCAGGGGGCACAGATACGCAGTATTTT; cdr3_aa: CASSQGPGGTDTQYF
v_call: TRBV24-1; clone_size: NA; j_call: TRBJ2-7; d_call: TRBD1; cdr3_nt: TGTGCCACCAGCCCGGGACAGAGCTCCTACGAGCAGTACTTC; cdr3_aa: CATSPGQSSYEQYF
v_call: TRBV7-8; clone_size: NA; j_call: TRBJ1-5; d_call: NA; cdr3_nt: TGTGCCAGCAGCTTAGTTTCCAATCAGCCCCAGCATTTT; cdr3_aa: CASSLVSNQPQHF
v_call: TRBV6-2/TRBV6-3; clone_size: NA; j_call: TRBJ1-1; d_call: NA; cdr3_nt: TGTGCCAGCAGTTATGCGGTTTCTCGGGGGGACACTGAAGCTTTCTTT; cdr3_aa: CASSYAVSRGDTEAFF
v_call: TRBV7-6; clone_size: few; j_call: TRBJ2-2; d_call: TRBD1; cdr3_nt: TGTGCCAGCAGCGGGACAGGGACGATGAACACCGGGGAGCTGTTTTTT; cdr3_aa: CASSGTGTMNTGELFF
v_call: TRBV7-2; clone_size: NA; j_call: TRBJ1-5; d_call: NA; cdr3_nt: TGTGCCAGCAGCTTAATGCTTTTTCAGCCCCAGCATTTT; cdr3_aa: CASSLMLFQPQHF
v_call: TRBV9; clone_size: many; j_call: TRBJ2-3; d_call: NA; cdr3_nt: TGTGCCAGCAGCTCGACCCTCGTGCTAGCGACAGATACGCAGTATTTT; cdr3_aa: CASSSTLVLATDTQYF
v_call: TRBV28; clone_size: NA; j_call: TRBJ1-1; d_call: TRBD1; cdr3_nt: TGTGCCAGCAGAATCGACAGGGGTGGAAACACTGAAGCTTTCTTT; cdr3_aa: CASRIDRGGNTEAFF
v_call: TRBV11-1; clone_size: NA; j_call: TRBJ2-1; d_call: TRBD2; cdr3_nt: TGTGCCAGCAGCTTAGCGGTGGCGGGGGGCTCTAAGAAGCAGTTCTTC; cdr3_aa: CASSLAVAGGSKKQFF
v_call: TRBV28; clone_size: NA; j_call: TRBJ1-6; d_call: NA; cdr3_nt: TGTGCCAGCAGTCTCCGGGGGGGTCGGGGATCACCCCTCCACTTT; cdr3_aa: CASSLRGGRGSPLHF
v_call: TRBV11-2; clone_size: many; j_call: TRBJ2-7; d_call: TRBD1; cdr3_nt: TGTGCCAGCAGCTCAATTCGGACAGGGCTTGAGCAGTACTTC; cdr3_aa: CASSSIRTGLEQYF
v_call: TRBV7-2; clone_size: few; j_call: TRBJ1-6; d_call: TRBD1; cdr3_nt: TGTGCCAGCAGGAGACAGGGATACGATTCACCCCTCCACTTT; cdr3_aa: CASRRQGYDSPLHF
v_call: TRBV10-2; clone_size: NA; j_call: TRBJ2-3; d_call: NA; cdr3_nt: TGCGCCACCCATAGGGACGGATACACAGATACGCAGTATTTT; cdr3_aa: CATHRDGYTDTQYF
v_call: TRBV11-2; clone_size: NA; j_call: TRBJ1-6; d_call: TRBD1; cdr3_nt: TGTGCCAGCAGCTTAGAGGGACAGGGGAATTCACCCCTCCACTTT; cdr3_aa: CASSLEGQGNSPLHF
v_call: TRBV12-3/TRBV12-4; clone_size: NA; j_call: TRBJ2-6; d_call: NA; cdr3_nt: TGTGCCAGCAGTTTCACAACTGGGGCCAACGTCCTGACTTTC; cdr3_aa: CASSFTTGANVLTF
v_call: TRBV7-2; clone_size: many; j_call: TRBJ1-2; d_call: NA; cdr3_nt: TGTGCCAGCAGCTTAGAGGTTTGGACACAAGGCTACACCTTC; cdr3_aa: CASSLEVWTQGYTF
v_call: TRBV12-3/TRBV12-4; clone_size: few; j_call: TRBJ2-1; d_call: NA; cdr3_nt: TGTGCCAGCAGCCCGCGCAGGCTCTCCTACAATGAGCAGTTCTTC; cdr3_aa: CASSPRRLSYNEQFF
v_call: TRBV20-1; clone_size: NA; j_call: TRBJ1-5; d_call: NA; cdr3_nt: TGCAGTGCTAGATCCGCGACACTAGATCAGCCCCAGCATTTT; cdr3_aa: CSARSATLDQPQHF
v_call: TRBV15; clone_size: few; j_call: TRBJ1-3; d_call: NA; cdr3_nt: TGTGCCACCAGCAGTGGAACTCCTGGAAACACCATATATTTT; cdr3_aa: CATSSGTPGNTIYF
v_call: TRBV5-6; clone_size: NA; j_call: TRBJ1-1; d_call: TRBD1; cdr3_nt: TGTGCCAGCAGCTTGGAAGGGACAGGGGACACTGAAGCTTTCTTT; cdr3_aa: CASSLEGTGDTEAFF
v_call: TRBV9; clone_size: many; j_call: TRBJ1-5; d_call: NA; cdr3_nt: TGTGCCAGCAGCGTAGCCAGTAATCAGCCCCAGCATTTT; cdr3_aa: CASSVASNQPQHF
v_call: TRBV5-1; clone_size: NA; j_call: TRBJ2-4; d_call: TRBD2; cdr3_nt: TGCGCCAGCAGCTTGGAGGAGAGCGGGGGAAACATTCAGTACTTC; cdr3_aa: CASSLEESGGNIQYF
v_call: TRBV28; clone_size: NA; j_call: TRBJ1-1; d_call: TRBD1; cdr3_nt: TGTGCCAGCAGTTACACGCAAGGGGCAGGGGGCACTGAAGCTTTCTTT; cdr3_aa: CASSYTQGAGGTEAFF
v_call: TRBV7-9; clone_size: NA; j_call: TRBJ2-3; d_call: TRBD1; cdr3_nt: TGTGCCAGCAGCTTAAACAGGGGCTGGGATACGCAGTATTTT; cdr3_aa: CASSLNRGWDTQYF
v_call: TRBV12-3/TRBV12-4; clone_size: NA; j_call: TRBJ2-1; d_call: TRBD2; cdr3_nt: TGTGCCACTCTCCAGGGGGGGACTAGCGGGCACTTTGAGCAGTTCTTC; cdr3_aa: CATLQGGTSGHFEQFF
v_call: TRBV3-1; clone_size: many; j_call: TRBJ2-7; d_call: NA; cdr3_nt: TGTGCCAGCAGCCAAGAAAGGAACGAGCAGTACTTC; cdr3_aa: CASSQERNEQYF
v_call: TRBV4-1; clone_size: NA; j_call: TRBJ1-1; d_call: NA; cdr3_nt: TGCGCCAGCAGCCAAGATAGTCTTGAAGCTTTCTTT; cdr3_aa: CASSQDSLEAFF
v_call: TRBV5-6; clone_size: few; j_call: TRBJ1-6; d_call: NA; cdr3_nt: TGTGCCAGCAGCCGCCAGGGAACCTATAATTCACCCCTCCACTTT; cdr3_aa: CASSRQGTYNSPLHF
v_call: TRBV5-1; clone_size: NA; j_call: TRBJ2-1; d_call: TRBD1; cdr3_nt: TGCGCCAGCAGCCAGGGACAGGGGCCCAATGAGCAGTTCTTC; cdr3_aa: CASSQGQGPNEQFF